These 10 T cell receptor beta chains share one sample of origin, sequenced in a study of technical replicates of blood from a handful of donors. Clones were sequenced by immunoSEQ multiplex PCR, and TCRdb holds only the in-frame ones, with some missing. Of 70,000 to 85,000 clones in the sample, roughly 92% are singletons; the top ten hold roughly 0.36%. The specimen sequenced was T cells isolated from PBMCs. The source of these receptors is a human donor in good health.

The chain couples TRBV5-1 to TRBJ2-2; D gene ambiguous. The CDR3 has 13 residues. CDR1 SGHRS and CDR2 YFSETQ come from the germline V gene. Trimming shortened V by 4 bases and J by 2 bases, and 6 bases separated the two germline ends. The DNA for the CDR3 is TGCGCCAGCAGCACTTCAAACACCGGGGAGCTGTTTTTT. It encodes CASSTSNTGELFF. Full variable domain (remainder filled in from reference TRBV5-1 and TRBJ2-2): KAGVTQTPRYLIKTRGQQVTLSCSPISGHRSVSWYQQTPGQGLQFLFEYFSETQRNKGNFPGRFSGRQFSNSRSEMNVSTLELGDSALYLCASSTSNTGELFFGEGSRLTVL.

The chain uses TRBV6-5 and TRBJ1-1; D is unclear. Trimming cost V 6 bases and J 5 bases, with 16 bases left between them. Germline CDR1 MNHEY, CDR2 SVGAGI. This CDR3 contains 14 residues. The CDR3 coding sequence is TGTGCCAGCAGCATAACCTTAACCGGGACTGAAGCTTTCTTT. Residues: CASSITLTGTEAFF.

The table lists this clone with a count of one. CDR3 region: CASSHQGGSLSNEQFF. The CDR3 DNA reads TGCGCCAGCAGTCACCAGGGCGGGAGTTTGAGCAATGAGCAGTTCTTC. The chain has TRBV4-3 and TRBJ2-1; 7 bases agree with TRBD2. Trimming took 6 bases from V and 6 from J; bases not matched to a gene: 14. The germline CDR1 and CDR2 sequences are LGHNA and YSLEER. The CDR3 is 16 amino acids.

The count of this clone is one. The gene calls are TRBV13 and TRBJ2-1; tentative D call: TRBD2 (6 bases). Trimming cost V 5 bases and J 7 bases, with 15 bases left between them. The germline CDR1 and CDR2 sequences are PRHDT and FYEKMQ (reference sequence). There are 14 residues in the CDR3. This CDR3 is CASSPRLEGNEQFF. The CDR3 bases are TGTGCCAGCAGCCCCCGACTAGAGGGGAATGAGCAGTTCTTC.

The rearrangement joins TRBV5-4 to TRBJ2-7; possibly TRBD2 for D (5 bases). CDR3 size: 15 residues. Germline V lookup: CDR1 SGHNT, CDR2 YYREEE (reference sequence). Trimming removed 1 base at V and 3 bases at J, with 14 bases between. The CDR3 region is CASSLSFGVLYEQYF. DNA of the CDR3: TGTGCCAGCAGCTTGTCATTCGGGGTCCTCTACGAGCAGTACTTC.

The rearrangement links TRBV19 to TRBJ2-7, with TRBD1 matching 7 bases. The germline gives CDR1 LNHDA, CDR2 SQIVND (reference sequence). J was trimmed by 0 bases and V by 9 bases; bases with no gene match: 5. CDR3 length: 13 amino acids. The CDR3 bases are TGTGCCAGCGGACAGGTTCCCTCCTACGAGCAGTACTTC. This codes for CASGQVPSYEQYF. Supplemented by reference TRBV19 and TRBJ2-7, the full variable domain reads DGGITQSPKYLFRKEGQNVTLSCEQNLNHDAMYWYRQDPGQGLRLIYYSQIVNDFQKGDIAEGYSVSREKKESFPLTVTSAQKNPTAFYLCASGQVPSYEQYFGPGTRLTVT.

This clone is labeled as medium-sized (0.01 to 0.1%). The chain employs TRBV28 and TRBJ1-2; TRBD1 might be the D (5 bases). CDR3 length: 14 residues. The V and J ends lost 1 base and 6 bases respectively, with 12 bases between them. Germline V CDR1 and CDR2: MDHEN, SYDVKM. CDR3 sequence: CASSLFSGRDGYTF. CDR3 DNA sequence: TGTGCCAGCAGTTTATTCTCAGGGAGGGATGGCTACACCTTC.

This chain uses TRBV6-6 with TRBJ2-1, with D hard to call. This CDR3 is 14 amino acids long. The V gene lost 0 bases and the J gene lost 9 bases, with 12 bases spanning the gap. CDR1 and CDR2 from the germline V gene are MNHNY and SVGAGI (reference sequence). The CDR3 bases are TGTGCCAGCAGTTACTCGTTTGAATACGGTGAGCAGTTCTTC. Its translation is CASSYSFEYGEQFF.

The chain joins TRBV7-3 to TRBJ2-2, with 9 positions matching TRBD2. Unmatched junction bases numbered 6, after V lost 1 base and J lost 3 bases. CDR3 length: 17 residues. Germline values: CDR1 SGHTA, CDR2 FQGTGA. DNA of the CDR3: TGTGCCAGCAGCTTAAATGGTCTAGCGGGGTACACCGGGGAGCTGTTTTTT. It is translated as CASSLNGLAGYTGELFF.

This sequence joins TRBV28 and TRBJ2-3, with 7 bases identical to TRBD2. With 7 bases clipped from V and 2 bases from J, the junction kept 3 bases outside the gene matches. Looked up from germline, CDR1 is MDHEN and CDR2 is SYDVKM. This CDR3 region has 13 residues. The CDR3 is CASILAATDTQYF. CDR3 coding DNA: TGTGCCAGCATCCTAGCGGCCACAGATACGCAGTATTTT.